This is a list of T cell receptor beta chains from one sample in a study of early T cells in non-severe SARS-CoV-2 infection. In TCRdb, the 5' RACE reads were re-called with MiXCR into one record per CDR3 protein. The table shows about 77,000 distinct CDR3 sequences, with roughly a sixth occurring only once. The sample taken for sequencing was whole blood. Receptor source: an adult who was a healthcare worker with PCR-confirmed SARS-CoV-2 infection or an uninfected control (not recorded which). The CDR3 runs from the conserved cysteine through the conserved F or W. A D gene is named only where the DNA matches it firmly. Clone sizes are given selectively: once, few, many, or a class where the clone is expanded.

d_call j_call clone_size v_call cdr3_nt cdr3_aa
. TRBJ2-1 few TRBV3-1 TGTGCCAGCAGCCAAGAATGGGCTGCGGATGAGCAGTTCTTC CASSQEWAADEQFF
TRBD1 TRBJ1-6 many TRBV12-3/TRBV12-4 TGTGCCAGCAGTTCCAAGGGACAGTCCACCTATAATTCACCCCTCCACTTT CASSSKGQSTYNSPLHF
. TRBJ1-5 few TRBV20-1 TGCAGTGCTAGATCCGGGAATAGCAATCAGCCCCAGCATTTT CSARSGNSNQPQHF
TRBD2 TRBJ2-1 . TRBV12-3/TRBV12-4 TGTGCCAGCAGCCCCGGGACTAGTTCTAACAATGAGCAGTTCTTC CASSPGTSSNNEQFF
TRBD1 TRBJ1-1 . TRBV3-1 TGTGCCAGCAGCCAACGGGACAGGGTACCTGAAGTTTTCTTT CASSQRDRVPEVFF
. TRBJ2-6 few TRBV28 TGTGCCAGCAGTTTAGCGGCGGCTGGGGCCAACGTCCTGACTTTC CASSLAAAGANVLTF
TRBD2 TRBJ2-1 . TRBV6-2/TRBV6-3 TGTGCCAGCAGTTCAAGCGGGAGATTCGGTGAGCAGTTCTTC CASSSSGRFGEQFF
. TRBJ2-7 . TRBV28 TGTGCCAGCAGTTTTCCGGGGGCAGTCCACGAGCAGTACTTC CASSFPGAVHEQYF
TRBD1 TRBJ2-5 few TRBV14 TGTGCCAGCAGCCCGCAGGGGGCCGAATTTCAAGAGACCCAGTACTTC CASSPQGAEFQETQYF
. TRBJ1-5 . TRBV6-2/TRBV6-3 TGTGCCAGCAGTGCTGCAGGGGAGGTCAATCAGCCCCAGCATTTT CASSAAGEVNQPQHF
. TRBJ1-1 few TRBV11-3 TGTGCCAGCAGCCCGACAGCCATGAACACTGAAGCTTTCTTT CASSPTAMNTEAFF
. TRBJ1-5 few TRBV12-3/TRBV12-4 TGTGCCAGCAGTTTGGCTGGGGGCAGCAATCAGCCCCAGCATTTT CASSLAGGSNQPQHF
. TRBJ2-1 . TRBV30 TGTGCCTGGGTCGGAGCCCGACCGGGATACAATGAGCAGTTCTTC CAWVGARPGYNEQFF
TRBD2 TRBJ2-7 . TRBV11-1 TGTGCCAGCAGCTTGCCGGGACTAGCGGGTCCCTACGAGCAGTACTTC CASSLPGLAGPYEQYF
TRBD2 TRBJ2-3 . TRBV18 TGTGCCAGCTCACCTCCCAGCGGGAGTTGGGAAGATACGCAGTATTTT CASSPPSGSWEDTQYF
. TRBJ2-2 . TRBV7-6 TGTGCCAACAGCTTAGTCCCGCGGGGAGCGAACACCGGGGAGCTGTTTTTT CANSLVPRGANTGELFF
TRBD2 TRBJ2-3 few TRBV7-6 TGTGCCAGCAGCTTAGCTCGGCCTAGCGGAAGCACAGATACGCAGTATTTT CASSLARPSGSTDTQYF
TRBD1 TRBJ1-5 many TRBV19 TGTGCCAGTAAAAACTCGGGACAGATTCAGGGGCCCCAGCATTTT CASKNSGQIQGPQHF
TRBD2 TRBJ2-3 . TRBV20-1 TGCAGTGCTAGACGCCCACTAGCGGGAGGGGGCAGCACAGATACGCAGTATTTT CSARRPLAGGGSTDTQYF
. TRBJ2-7 . TRBV11-3 TGTGCCAGCAGCTCCCCCCGACCCCCGAAAGTCCACGAGCAGTACTTC CASSSPRPPKVHEQYF
TRBD2 TRBJ2-5 . TRBV5-1 TGCGCCAGCTATCGACTAGCGGGGACCCAAGAGACCCAGTACTTC CASYRLAGTQETQYF
TRBD2 TRBJ2-1 . TRBV2 TGTGCCAGCGCGGGACTAGGTACGAATGAGCAGTTCTTC CASAGLGTNEQFF
. TRBJ2-1 few TRBV6-1 TGTGCCAGCAGTGGCCACAGGAGCTACAATGAGCAGTTCTTC CASSGHRSYNEQFF
TRBD2 TRBJ2-7 . TRBV20-1 TGCAGTGCTAGGGGACTAGCGGGGGGATGGGAGCAGTACTTC CSARGLAGGWEQYF
TRBD2 TRBJ2-1 . TRBV20-1 TGCAGTGCTAGAGACGAACTAGCGAGGAATGAGCAGTTCTTC CSARDELARNEQFF
. TRBJ2-7 few TRBV5-1 TGCGCCAGCAGCTTGGACCGGCTTTCGGACGAGCAGTACTTC CASSLDRLSDEQYF
. TRBJ1-1 few TRBV25-1 TGTGCCAGCAGTCCCGCATTGGTGGGGACTGAAGCTTTCTTT CASSPALVGTEAFF
. TRBJ1-5 . TRBV6-1 TGTGCCAGCATGGCAGTGGGACCTCGGAATCAGCCCCAGCATTTT CASMAVGPRNQPQHF
. TRBJ1-1 . TRBV5-1 TGCGCCAGCAGCCCCGGCCAGGGGTGGACTGAAGCTTTCTTT CASSPGQGWTEAFF
TRBD2 TRBJ2-7 many TRBV29-1 TGCAGCGTGAAGACTAGCGGGGGCTCCTACGAGCAGTACTTC CSVKTSGGSYEQYF
. TRBJ2-2 many TRBV5-1 TGCGCCAGCAGCTTTCCCTCCGGGGAGCTGTTTTTT CASSFPSGELFF
TRBD1 TRBJ1-1 . TRBV12-3/TRBV12-4 TGTGCCAGCAGTTCAGGGGGCGGTGAAGCTTTCTTT CASSSGGGEAFF
. TRBJ2-1 . TRBV18 TGTGCCAGCTCACCACCTCCCCCGAGGATAGGCAATGAGCAGTTCTTC CASSPPPPRIGNEQFF
TRBD2 TRBJ2-7 few TRBV12-3/TRBV12-4 TGTGCCAGCAGTTTCCTAGCCACCCTTCTAGCGGGGAGTACCTACGAGCAGTACTTC CASSFLATLLAGSTYEQYF
. TRBJ2-7 many TRBV13 TGTGCCAGCAGCTCCCGGTCCGACTCCTACGAGCAGTACTTC CASSSRSDSYEQYF
. TRBJ2-5 few TRBV21-1 TGTGCCAGCATCCGACAGGGTGGGAAGACCCAGTACTTC CASIRQGGKTQYF
TRBD1 TRBJ1-2 . TRBV5-4 TGTGCCAGCAGCCACGGACAGGGAAACTATGGCTACACCTTC CASSHGQGNYGYTF
. TRBJ2-5 . TRBV20-1 TGCAGTGCTAGAGACGATGCGGCCTTTGAGACCCAGTACTTC CSARDDAAFETQYF
TRBD1 TRBJ1-5 . TRBV20-1 TGCAGTGCTAGAGATGGACAGGGGTTTCGGGACAATCAGCCCCAGCATTTT CSARDGQGFRDNQPQHF
. TRBJ2-3 . TRBV30 TGTGCCTGCTTTGGGAGTTCGAATACGCAGTATTTT CACFGSSNTQYF
TRBD1 TRBJ2-1 few TRBV3-1 TGTGCCAGCAGCCAAAGACAGGGGGCGAAGGTTGATGAGCAGTTCTTC CASSQRQGAKVDEQFF
TRBD2 TRBJ2-2 . TRBV4-1 TGCGCCAGCAGCCAAGAAGCTAGCGGAAACACCGGGGAGCTGTTTTTT CASSQEASGNTGELFF
. TRBJ2-6 few TRBV20-1 TGCAGTGCGAGAGAGGGGTCAGGGGCCAACGTCCTGACTTTC CSAREGSGANVLTF
TRBD1 TRBJ2-6 many TRBV2 TGTGCCAGCAGTCCAACAGGGGCTGGGGCCAACGTCCTGACTTTC CASSPTGAGANVLTF
. TRBJ1-1 few TRBV29-1 TGCAGCGTAGTCCCCAGGGTTGGGGTGGCTGAAGCTTTCTTT CSVVPRVGVAEAFF
. TRBJ1-1 . TRBV7-8 TGTGCCAGCAGCTCTTGGACGGGGAACACTGAAGCTTTCTTT CASSSWTGNTEAFF
. TRBJ2-1 many TRBV18 TGTGCCAGCTCTGCTGTGCGGAATGAGCAGTTCTTC CASSAVRNEQFF
TRBD1 TRBJ2-7 . TRBV2 TGTGCCAACAGACCCCAACAGGGGATCGGGGACGAGCAGTACTTC CANRPQQGIGDEQYF
. TRBJ1-6 . TRBV28 TGTGCCAGCAGTCCAGGACAGTCCTATAATTCACCCCTCCACTTT CASSPGQSYNSPLHF
. TRBJ2-5 . TRBV2 TGTGCCAGCGGAAGAACAATGTACCAAGAGACCCAGTACTTC CASGRTMYQETQYF
. TRBJ2-7 . TRBV3-1 TGTGCCAGCAGCCACCCCCGGGAAGGGACCTACGAGCAGTACTTC CASSHPREGTYEQYF
TRBD1 TRBJ2-7 few TRBV20-1 TGCAGTGCTAGAAGGGGGACAGGGAGGAGCGAGCAGTACTTC CSARRGTGRSEQYF
. TRBJ2-3 . TRBV6-5 TGTGCCAGCAGCTCAGGGGGGAAAAGTGGAAATACGCAGTATTTT CASSSGGKSGNTQYF
. TRBJ2-7 few TRBV21-1 TGTGCCAGCAGCAAAGAGGTGGACAGGGACCACGAGCAGTACTTC CASSKEVDRDHEQYF
. TRBJ1-5 . TRBV6-5 TGTGCCAGCAGTTCCCTGGGGGGAGAGCCCCAGCATTTT CASSSLGGEPQHF